This T cell receptor (beta chain) was identified in a study of blood T cell repertoires in COVID-19. Study summary: COVID-19 samples, acute and convalescent, were from the United States, Italy and Spain. The analysed material was cDNA or gDNA that came from T cells, B-cell-depleted T cells, or PBMCs.

Germline assignment: CDR1 SGHNT and CDR2 YYREEE (reference sequence). CDR3 length equals 15 residues. Trimming stripped 0 bases from V and 8 bases from J, with 14 bases between. Clones were sequenced by immunoSEQ multiplex PCR, and TCRdb holds only the in-frame ones, with some missing. Among roughly 210,000 clones listed, roughly 90% were seen once. The sample was peripheral blood. The receptor was isolated from a man aged 65 to 85 with acute or convalescent COVID-19. The V and J genes are TRBV5-4 and TRBJ2-2; TRBD2 is a possible D gene (5 bases). In DNA form, the CDR3 reads TGTGCCAGCAGCTTGGGGGTAGGGAGAGGAGGGGAGCTGTTTTTT. Translation gives CASSLGVGRGGELFF.